Below, 12 T cell receptor beta chains from the same sample are listed, as sequenced in a study of type 1 and type 2 diabetes patients. Amplification started from genomic DNA. A primer set of 30 forward and 13 reverse primers amplified the CDR3. MiXCR was run by TCRdb on the multiplex PCR reads, yielding one entry per CDR3 protein. The repertoire holds around 300,000 distinct CDR3 sequences, with roughly 44% as singletons. The sample was peripheral blood mononuclear cells (PBMCs). The receptors shown here come from a young man with type 2 diabetes.

The J gene is TRBJ2-5, the V gene TRBV27; D perhaps matches TRBD2 (6 bases). Trimming cost V 5 bases and J 6 bases, with 22 bases left between them. The CDR3 has 16 residues. Germline V lookup: CDR1 MNHEY, CDR2 SMNVEV (reference sequence). This CDR3 reads CASSGGGLSHLQTQYF. The CDR3 nucleotides read TGTGCCAGCAGTGGGGGAGGACTATCCCACCTGCAGACCCAGTACTTC.

There are a few counts of this clonotype. J is TRBJ2-3 and V is TRBV10-3, with D possibly matching TRBD2 (5 bases). From germline, CDR1 is ENHRY and CDR2 SYGVKD. The V end was cut by 0 bases, the J end by 2 bases, with 12 bases between. The CDR3 spans 16 residues. The CDR3 protein is CAISESGRVLTDTQYF. Here the CDR3 DNA reads TGTGCCATCAGTGAGTCTGGGCGGGTACTCACAGATACGCAGTATTTT.

The genes are TRBV7-8 and TRBJ1-5; the match to TRBD1 covers 9 bases. Looked up from germline, CDR1 is SGHVS and CDR2 is FQNEAQ. CDR3 length equals 22 residues. J was trimmed by 0 bases and V by 1 base; bases with no gene match: 19. CDR3 coding DNA: TGTGCCAGCAGCTTAGGACTATCCTCAGAAACAGGGGGCTGGGGTAGCAATCAGCCCCAGCATTTT. Its protein is CASSLGLSSETGGWGSNQPQHF.

In regard to this clonotype: The CDR3 ends on some other residue instead of the conserved phenylalanine or tryptophan, so this is likely a read error. CDR3 protein: CASSLDVLNYGYTL. The CDR3 DNA reads as TGTGCCAGCAGCTTAGATGTCCTTAACTATGGCTACACCCTC. This rearrangement joins TRBV7-9 to TRBJ1-2; D gene ambiguous. In germline, CDR1 is SEHNR, CDR2 FQNEAQ (reference sequence). The CDR3 covers 14 residues. V dropped 1 base and J dropped 1 base, with 7 bases sitting between them.

This chain links TRBV28 with TRBJ1-5, with 9 bases lining up with TRBD1. Germline loops: CDR1 MDHEN, CDR2 SYDVKM. This CDR3 contains 15 residues. V shed 4 bases, J shed 5 bases, and the junction held 6 bases outside the gene matches. This CDR3 reads CASSSAGTGYQPQHF. The DNA of the CDR3 is TGTGCCAGCAGTTCCGCCGGGACAGGGTATCAGCCCCAGCATTTT.

The chain employs TRBV5-1 and TRBJ2-1; tentatively, D is TRBD1 (6 bases). This CDR3 has 15 amino acids. With 2 bases removed from V and 4 bases from J, the gap between germline ends came to 13 bases. In germline, CDR1 is SGHRS, CDR2 YFSETQ. For the CDR3, the DNA is TGCGCCAGCAGCTTCGGGACACCAGGTTACAATGAGCAGTTCTTC. Translation: CASSFGTPGYNEQFF.

The V and J genes are TRBV10-2 and TRBJ1-2, with D perhaps matching TRBD1 (5 bases). Between the trimmed V and J ends, which lost 3 bases and 8 bases, there was a span of 10 bases. Germline values: CDR1 WSHSY, CDR2 SAAADI. This CDR3 contains 12 residues. The CDR3 DNA is TGCGCCAGCAGTGACGGGGGGAAGGGCTACACCTTC. Translation: CASSDGGKGYTF.

The chain recombines TRBV19 with TRBJ2-3, with 7 nucleotides matching TRBD2. The CDR3 contains 17 residues. Per germline, CDR1 LNHDA and CDR2 SQIVND (reference sequence). V gave up 6 bases and J gave up 1 base; unmatched junction bases: 13. The DNA for the CDR3 is TGTGCCAGTAGGGGGAGGGACTCGAATCCAGGCACAGATACGCAGTATTTT. This codes for CASRGRDSNPGTDTQYF.

This clonotype was recorded a few times. The CDR3 protein is CASSQVYSPLHF. The CDR3 DNA is TGTGCCAGCAGCCAAGTATATTCACCCCTCCACTTT. The gene calls are TRBV14 and TRBJ1-6; D is unresolved. Trimming took off 1 base at V and 8 bases at J, with 3 bases between the two ends. CDR1 SGHDN and CDR2 FVKESK come from the germline V gene. The CDR3 runs 12 residues.

This clonotype was recorded a few times. This chain uses TRBV7-2 with TRBJ1-6; the D gene is possibly TRBD1 (6 bases). The CDR3 covers 16 residues. CDR1 and CDR2 (germline): SGHTA, FQGNSA. Deletions cut 5 bases from V and 6 bases from J, with 17 bases between. CDR3 residues: CASSPRAGTPNSPLHF. CDR3 DNA: TGTGCCAGCAGCCCTCGCGCCGGGACACCTAATTCACCCCTCCACTTT.

CDR3 loop: CASSPDGWMGGYTF. The CDR3 region has the DNA TGTGCCAGCAGCCCGGACGGCTGGATGGGTGGCTACACCTTC. The genes are TRBV7-6 and TRBJ1-2; D is unclear. V dropped 5 bases and J dropped 7 bases, with 17 bases sitting between them. The CDR3 has 14 residues. Looked up from germline, CDR1 is SGHVS and CDR2 is FNYEAQ.

This clonotype was observed at least ten times. The chain carries TRBV12-3 or TRBV12-4 and TRBJ2-7, with D tentatively TRBD1 (6 bases). The CDR3 extends over 11 amino acids. The ends were cut back, 8 bases at V and 3 bases at J, with 8 bases in the middle. CDR3 sequence reads: CASGQSYEQYF. In nucleotides, the CDR3 is TGTGCCAGCGGACAGAGCTACGAGCAGTACTTC.